A selection of T cell receptor beta chains follows, all from one sample in a study of control samples from healthy donors and cancer patients. Produced via immunoSEQ multiplex PCR; TCRdb's table is partial and in-frame only. The data contain roughly 52,000 clones, 90% to 95% of them seen just once; the ten biggest clones take up 2% to 2.5%. Sequencing was carried out using blood. These receptors were taken from a man aged 25-45 years in good health. CDR3s include the opening cysteine and the closing phenylalanine or tryptophan. The order of the fields is J gene, clone size, D gene, V gene, CDR3 protein, CDR3 DNA. D genes are given only for firm matches. Only some rows state a clone size, as once, few, many or a class for expanded clones.

J gene: TRBJ1-6; clone size: once; D gene: TRBD1; V gene: TRBV9; CDR3 protein: CASSAAGTVNSPLHF; CDR3 DNA: TGTGCCAGCAGCGCCGCCGGGACAGTGAATTCACCCCTCCACTTT
J gene: TRBJ2-3; clone size: -; D gene: TRBD1; V gene: TRBV19; CDR3 protein: CASSYDRGTDTQYF; CDR3 DNA: TGTGCCAGTAGTTATGACAGGGGGACAGATACGCAGTATTTT
J gene: TRBJ2-7; clone size: -; D gene: TRBD2; V gene: TRBV4-1; CDR3 protein: CASSQEGTSGRKQYF; CDR3 DNA: TGCGCCAGCAGCCAAGAGGGGACTAGCGGGAGGAAGCAGTACTTC
J gene: TRBJ1-5; clone size: -; D gene: -; V gene: TRBV28; CDR3 protein: CASSFGATVRAQHF; CDR3 DNA: TGTGCCAGCAGTTTCGGAGCTACCGTAAGGGCCCAGCATTTT
J gene: TRBJ1-2; clone size: -; D gene: TRBD1; V gene: TRBV29-1; CDR3 protein: CSVDTGGTGGKSYGYTF; CDR3 DNA: TGCAGCGTTGATACCGGCGGGACAGGGGGGAAGAGCTATGGCTACACCTTC
J gene: TRBJ1-5; clone size: -; D gene: -; V gene: TRBV13; CDR3 protein: CASSRNRVQPQHF; CDR3 DNA: TGTGCCAGCAGCCGTAACAGGGTTCAGCCCCAGCATTTT
J gene: TRBJ2-7; clone size: -; D gene: TRBD1; V gene: TRBV30; CDR3 protein: CAWTRDRDEQYF; CDR3 DNA: TGTGCCTGGACGAGGGACAGGGACGAGCAGTACTTC
J gene: TRBJ2-1; clone size: -; D gene: TRBD2; V gene: TRBV6-5; CDR3 protein: CASSSTSGSYNEQFF; CDR3 DNA: TGTGCCAGCAGTTCAACTAGCGGATCCTACAATGAGCAGTTCTTC
J gene: TRBJ2-1; clone size: -; D gene: -; V gene: TRBV19; CDR3 protein: CASSTLQGGEQFF; CDR3 DNA: TGTGCCAGTAGTACCTTACAGGGAGGGGAGCAGTTCTTC
J gene: TRBJ1-2; clone size: -; D gene: TRBD1; V gene: TRBV28; CDR3 protein: CASGGQGTWGYGYTF; CDR3 DNA: TGTGCCAGCGGGGGACAGGGCACCTGGGGCTATGGCTACACCTTC
J gene: TRBJ1-5; clone size: -; D gene: -; V gene: TRBV29-1; CDR3 protein: CSVVIVRGQPQHF; CDR3 DNA: TGCAGCGTTGTCATTGTTCGCGGTCAGCCCCAGCATTTT
J gene: TRBJ2-5; clone size: -; D gene: TRBD1; V gene: TRBV6-4; CDR3 protein: CASSDSPGQGKETQYF; CDR3 DNA: TGTGCCAGCAGTGACTCCCCGGGACAGGGGAAGGAGACCCAGTACTTC
J gene: TRBJ1-2; clone size: -; D gene: -; V gene: TRBV6-5; CDR3 protein: CASSTDWGRDGYTF; CDR3 DNA: TGTGCCAGCAGTACAGACTGGGGGCGCGATGGCTACACCTTC
J gene: TRBJ2-1; clone size: -; D gene: TRBD2; V gene: TRBV30; CDR3 protein: CAWSVPGTRYNEQFF; CDR3 DNA: TGTGCCTGGAGTGTTCCTGGGACTAGATACAATGAGCAGTTCTTC
J gene: TRBJ2-7; clone size: once; D gene: -; V gene: TRBV30; CDR3 protein: CAWSRAGTPGYEQYF; CDR3 DNA: TGTGCCTGGAGTAGAGCCGGGACTCCCGGCTACGAGCAGTACTTC
J gene: TRBJ2-1; clone size: -; D gene: TRBD2; V gene: TRBV28; CDR3 protein: CASSLSGGNEQFF; CDR3 DNA: TGTGCCAGCAGTTTATCGGGGGGGAATGAGCAGTTCTTC
J gene: TRBJ1-1; clone size: -; D gene: -; V gene: TRBV15; CDR3 protein: CATSREGGRLVNTEAFF; CDR3 DNA: TGTGCCACCAGCAGGGAAGGAGGGAGACTCGTGAACACTGAAGCTTTCTTT
J gene: TRBJ2-2; clone size: -; D gene: -; V gene: TRBV5-1; CDR3 protein: CASSLAGKNTGELFF; CDR3 DNA: TGCGCCAGCAGCTTAGCCGGGAAAAACACCGGGGAGCTGTTTTTT
J gene: TRBJ1-5; clone size: -; D gene: -; V gene: TRBV4-1; CDR3 protein: CASSQVPGGGNQPQHF; CDR3 DNA: TGCGCCAGCAGCCAAGTACCCGGGGGTGGCAATCAGCCCCAGCATTTT
J gene: TRBJ1-2; clone size: -; D gene: -; V gene: TRBV6-5; CDR3 protein: CASSWDTGNYGYTF; CDR3 DNA: TGTGCCAGCAGTTGGGACACCGGCAACTATGGCTACACCTTC
J gene: TRBJ2-7; clone size: -; D gene: TRBD2; V gene: TRBV5-5; CDR3 protein: CASSLVPGLPYEQYF; CDR3 DNA: TGTGCCAGCAGCTTGGTTCCGGGACTACCCTACGAGCAGTACTTC
J gene: TRBJ1-4; clone size: -; D gene: -; V gene: TRBV5-4; CDR3 protein: CASSLSGGLNEKLFF; CDR3 DNA: TGTGCCAGCAGCTTGTCCGGCGGCCTTAATGAAAAACTGTTTTTT
J gene: TRBJ1-1; clone size: once; D gene: TRBD1; V gene: TRBV10-3; CDR3 protein: CAISQGGTEAFF; CDR3 DNA: TGTGCCATCAGTCAGGGGGGGACTGAAGCTTTCTTT